This T cell receptor beta chain comes out of a study of blood T cells in healthy people across ages. Study-wide results and caveats: With age, beta diversity per million T cells declined roughly linearly, significantly by roughly 40. Naive T cell percentage showed a strong correlation with the diversity of TCR beta. Long-lived and aged donors differed, with more naive CD4+ cells and higher diversity in the long-lived. Conclusively comparing naive with antigen-experienced cells was impossible with unsorted PBMCs.

A second PCR, run for about 6 to 12 cycles, used a sample-barcoded 5' primer plus a J-beta primer mix. TCRdb reprocessed the 5' RACE reads with MiXCR, giving one entry per CDR3 protein. This table has 1,500,000 or so distinct CDR3 sequences, 55% to 75% appearing once. About this clonotype itself: The target antigen is unknown.

Trimming pared 6 bases from V and 4 bases from J, leaving 19 bases between. Germline CDR1 is SGHVS and CDR2 is FNYEAQ. This CDR3 has 16 amino acids. Sequenced sample: blood. This rearrangement joins TRBV7-6 to TRBJ2-1, with D perhaps TRBD1 (6 bases). The clonotype originates from a man younger than 35 in good health. The CDR3 is CASSLSAGTRYNEQFF. Here the CDR3 DNA reads TGTGCCAGCAGTCTCTCCGCAGGGACACGATACAATGAGCAGTTCTTC.